These T cell receptor beta chains were read from a single sample in a study of blood T cell repertoires in COVID-19. Measured with immunoSEQ multiplex PCR; TCRdb has only the in-frame clones, and not every one. The sample comprises roughly 80,000 clones, roughly 80% of which are singletons, and just under 10% rests with the top ten. The sample taken for sequencing was peripheral blood. The receptors shown here come from a human donor in a cohort sampled during active COVID-19. CDR3s include the opening cysteine and the closing phenylalanine or tryptophan. The D gene is left open where the match is weak. A clone size is listed for some rows: how often the clone was seen (once, few, many), or a class if it is expanded.

J: TRBJ2-7
V: TRBV5-1
D: TRBD1
size: .
DNA: TGCGCCAGCAGCTTGGGGGGACAGGGTTACGAGCAGTACTTC
CDR3: CASSLGGQGYEQYF

J: TRBJ2-7
V: TRBV5-4
D: .
size: .
DNA: TGTGCCAGCAGCCAAAGGAGCTCCTACGAGCAGTACTTC
CDR3: CASSQRSSYEQYF

J: TRBJ2-6
V: TRBV28
D: .
size: .
DNA: TGTGCCAGCAGTTTCGTCCTCCCTGGGGCCAACGTCCTGACTTTC
CDR3: CASSFVLPGANVLTF

J: TRBJ2-5
V: TRBV5-1
D: TRBD1
size: .
DNA: TGCGCCAGCAGCTTGGGGACAGGGGGTTTGGAGACCCAGTACTTC
CDR3: CASSLGTGGLETQYF

J: TRBJ1-5
V: TRBV19
D: TRBD1
size: .
DNA: TGTGCCAGTAGTGGGGGTAGGGGGCGAGGCAATCAGCCCCAGCATTTT
CDR3: CASSGGRGRGNQPQHF

J: TRBJ1-1
V: TRBV5-1
D: .
size: .
DNA: TGCGCCAGCAGCTTTGCCGAGGACACTGAAGCTTTCTTT
CDR3: CASSFAEDTEAFF

J: TRBJ1-2
V: TRBV5-1
D: .
size: .
DNA: TGCGCCAGCAGCTTGGCCCATGGCAGCTATGGCTACACCTTC
CDR3: CASSLAHGSYGYTF

J: TRBJ2-3
V: TRBV5-1
D: .
size: once
DNA: TGCGCCAGCAGCTTGGAAAGTCAGGGTGCAGATACGCAGTATTTT
CDR3: CASSLESQGADTQYF

J: TRBJ2-7
V: TRBV27
D: TRBD1
size: .
DNA: TGTGCCAGCAGTTCCCCCGCGGGACAGGGAGCCTACGAGCAGTACTTC
CDR3: CASSSPAGQGAYEQYF

J: TRBJ1-1
V: TRBV18
D: .
size: .
DNA: TGTGCCAGCTCACCGCTCGCTTTCACGGAGGTGACTGAAGCTTTCTTT
CDR3: CASSPLAFTEVTEAFF

J: TRBJ1-2
V: TRBV19
D: TRBD1
size: .
DNA: TGTGCCAGTAGTGTTATCCCGGGACAGGGAAACTATGGCTACACCTTC
CDR3: CASSVIPGQGNYGYTF

J: TRBJ2-7
V: TRBV5-1
D: .
size: few
DNA: TGCGCCAGCAGCTTCACGGACAGCAGCTCCTACGAGCAGTACTTC
CDR3: CASSFTDSSSYEQYF

J: TRBJ1-2
V: TRBV12-3/TRBV12-4
D: TRBD1
size: .
DNA: TGTGCCAGCAGTTTAACAGGGGAAAATGGCTACACCTTC
CDR3: CASSLTGENGYTF

J: TRBJ2-5
V: TRBV5-1
D: TRBD2
size: once
DNA: TGCGCCAGCAGCAAAGGAAGGAATAACCGACTAGCGGGGGGCCAAGAGACCCAGTACTTC
CDR3: CASSKGRNNRLAGGQETQYF

J: TRBJ2-7
V: TRBV19
D: .
size: .
DNA: TGTGCCAGTAGTCCTACACCTCGACAGCTACTCGGTGGCTACGAGCAGTACTTC
CDR3: CASSPTPRQLLGGYEQYF

J: TRBJ2-5
V: TRBV6-5
D: .
size: few
DNA: TGTGCCAGCTTGGACTTGGGAGAGACCCAGTACTTC
CDR3: CASLDLGETQYF

J: TRBJ2-7
V: TRBV5-1
D: TRBD1
size: .
DNA: TGCGCCAGCAGCACCCTACGGACAGGGTACGAGCAGTACTTC
CDR3: CASSTLRTGYEQYF

J: TRBJ2-2
V: TRBV7-9
D: TRBD2
size: .
DNA: TGTGCCAGCAGCTTCCCCGCGGGGGGGCGCGGCACCGGGGAGCTGTTTTTT
CDR3: CASSFPAGGRGTGELFF

J: TRBJ2-1
V: TRBV11-2
D: .
size: .
DNA: TGTGCCAGCAGCACGGTGTCCCGTTGGGCAGGACTATCGCAGTTCTTC
CDR3: CASSTVSRWAGLSQFF

J: TRBJ2-7
V: TRBV7-2
D: TRBD1
size: .
DNA: TGTGCCAGCAGCCTTCAAAGGACAGGGGGCTACGAGCAGTACTTC
CDR3: CASSLQRTGGYEQYF

J: TRBJ1-2
V: TRBV4-1
D: TRBD1
size: .
DNA: TGCGCCAGCAGCCAAGATCTCCCAGGGGGCCGCTATGGCTACACCTTC
CDR3: CASSQDLPGGRYGYTF

J: TRBJ2-1
V: TRBV6-5
D: TRBD2
size: .
DNA: TGTGCCAGCAGTTCCGGGGGGGCCGGGAATGAGCAGTTCTTC
CDR3: CASSSGGAGNEQFF

J: TRBJ2-3
V: TRBV9
D: TRBD1
size: .
DNA: TGTGCCAGCAGCCCCTGGGACAGGGGGCTGGGGACTAGCCTTTTAACTAGCACAGATACGCAGTATTTT
CDR3: CASSPWDRGLGTSLLTSTDTQYF

J: TRBJ2-6
V: TRBV7-2
D: .
size: .
DNA: TGTGCCAGCAGCCCCGGGTTGCTCTCTGGGGCCAACGTCCTGACTTTC
CDR3: CASSPGLLSGANVLTF

J: TRBJ2-3
V: TRBV14
D: TRBD2
size: .
DNA: TGTGCCAGCAGCCAGGGGACTAGCCGGACAGATACGCAGTATTTT
CDR3: CASSQGTSRTDTQYF

J: TRBJ2-3
V: TRBV10-1
D: TRBD2
size: .
DNA: TGCGCCAGCAGCGCGGGACTAGCGGGGGGCGAGGGTACGCAGTATTTT
CDR3: CASSAGLAGGEGTQYF

J: TRBJ2-3
V: TRBV7-2
D: TRBD2
size: .
DNA: TGTGCCAGCAGCTTGGGGGGGTATACGCAGTATTTT
CDR3: CASSLGGYTQYF

J: TRBJ1-1
V: TRBV6-6
D: TRBD1
size: once
DNA: TGTGCCAGCAGTCATACTTCAGGGGGGTCTGAAGCTTTCTTT
CDR3: CASSHTSGGSEAFF

J: TRBJ2-7
V: TRBV5-5
D: .
size: .
DNA: TGTGCCAGCAGCTTCCTCAGGGGCGACGAGCAGTACTTC
CDR3: CASSFLRGDEQYF